Following are 24 T cell receptor beta chains from one sample sequenced in a study of T cell responses to AZD1222 COVID-19 vaccine. The assay was immunoSEQ multiplex PCR, and TCRdb's table has in-frame clones only and misses some. The sample includes 150,000 to 200,000 clones, 85% to 95% of them seen just once. This specimen was peripheral blood, taken on day 0 of AZD1222 vaccination. The receptors derive from an adult in good health.

This rearrangement joins TRBV27 to TRBJ1-6; D is undetermined. The germline V gene has CDR1 MNHEY and CDR2 SMNVEV (reference sequence). The CDR3 runs to 15 residues. Trimming left V 8 bases short and J 0 bases short, with 11 bases between. Here the CDR3 reads CASRSAASYNSPLHF. In DNA, the CDR3 is TGTGCCAGCCGGAGTGCGGCCTCCTATAATTCACCCCTCCACTTT.

V and J are TRBV29-1 and TRBJ2-7, with 12 positions matching TRBD1. CDR1 and CDR2 (germline): SQVTM, ANQGSEA. The V segment lost 4 bases and the J segment 4 bases; nucleotides outside the gene matches: 8. The CDR3 sequence is 15 residues long. This CDR3 reads CSVGRDRGPLYEQYF. The DNA of the CDR3 is TGCAGCGTTGGACGGGACAGGGGGCCCCTATACGAGCAGTACTTC.

The V and J genes are TRBV7-9 and TRBJ2-3; either TRBD1 or TRBD2 may fit D (6 bases each). Germline V lookup: CDR1 SEHNR, CDR2 FQNEAQ (reference sequence). This CDR3 is built from 15 residues. V was shortened by 1 base and J by 6 bases, with 14 bases between the two germline ends. Here the CDR3 DNA reads TGTGCCAGCAGCTTAGTTTCGGGGGCTGAGGATACGCAGTATTTT. The encoded protein is CASSLVSGAEDTQYF. Full variable domain (outside the CDR3, taken from reference TRBV7-9 and TRBJ2-3): DTGVSQNPRHKITKRGQNVTFRCDPISEHNRLYWYRQTLGQGPEFLTYFQNEAQLEKSRLLSDRFSAERPKGSFSTLEIQRTEQGDSAMYLCASSLVSGAEDTQYFGPGTRLTVL.

This clone was recorded once. This CDR3 is CAWSPRVSGVSGKNIQYF. The CDR3 DNA reads TGTGCCTGGAGTCCACGGGTGAGCGGAGTTTCAGGCAAAAACATTCAGTACTTC. V and J are TRBV30 and TRBJ2-4, with D perhaps matching TRBD2 (5 bases). CDR3 length: 18 amino acids. The germline V gene has CDR1 GTSNPN and CDR2 SVGIG (reference sequence). Between the trimmed V and J ends, which lost 2 bases and 3 bases, there was a span of 23 bases.

J is TRBJ2-5 and V is TRBV30; D gene unclear. Germline V gene sequence: CDR1 GTSNPN, CDR2 SVGIG (reference sequence). This CDR3 contains 14 residues. V lost 0 bases and J 2 bases, leaving 10 bases between the germline ends. In DNA, the CDR3 is TGTGCCTGGAGTGTACCCTCCAGGCAAGAGACCCAGTACTTC. It is translated as CAWSVPSRQETQYF.

This chain links TRBV29-1 with TRBJ2-7; the D gene is possibly TRBD2 (5 bases). Trimming took 4 bases from V and 6 from J, leaving 19 bases between them. Germline V gene sequence: CDR1 SQVTM, CDR2 ANQGSEA. The CDR3 has 14 residues. The CDR3 nucleotides are TGCAGCGTTGCTTCGGGATTGTCCATCTCCGAGCAGTACTTC. Protein sequence: CSVASGLSISEQYF.

The gene calls are TRBV30 and TRBJ1-6; 12 bases agree with TRBD1. J was trimmed by 9 bases and V by 3 bases; bases with no gene match: 6. The CDR3 contains 15 residues. CDR1 and CDR2 (germline): GTSNPN, SVGIG (reference sequence). CDR3: CAWRGTGGLSSPLHF. DNA for the CDR3: TGTGCCTGGAGAGGGACAGGGGGCTTGTCTTCACCCCTCCACTTT.

This chain uses TRBV30 with TRBJ2-3; no clear D gene. Trimming pared 2 bases from V and 4 bases from J, leaving 16 bases between. CDR3 length equals 15 residues. The germline CDR1 and CDR2 sequences are GTSNPN and SVGIG (reference sequence). CDR3 loop: CAWSTRAWYADTQYF. The CDR3 DNA reads TGTGCCTGGAGTACTCGGGCCTGGTATGCAGATACGCAGTATTTT.

V is TRBV5-1 and J is TRBJ1-2; no definite D call. V shed 0 bases and J shed 7 bases, with 19 bases lying between them. CDR1 is SGHRS and CDR2 is YFSETQ in the germline V gene. The CDR3 extends over 16 amino acids. DNA for the CDR3: TGCGCCAGCAGCTTGGGCCCTTCCTACATTCGGGGTGGCTACACCTTC. Encoded protein: CASSLGPSYIRGGYTF.

This sequence joins TRBV15 and TRBJ2-1, with D possibly being TRBD1 (5 bases). The V end was cut by 0 bases, the J end by 2 bases, with 14 bases between. This CDR3 spans 17 amino acids. CDR1 is LNHNV and CDR2 is YYDKDF in the germline V gene (reference sequence). The CDR3 here is CATSRDGARRAYNEQFF. The CDR3 nucleotides read TGTGCCACCAGCAGAGATGGGGCCCGAAGGGCCTACAATGAGCAGTTCTTC.

The gene calls are TRBV28 and TRBJ1-1; D gene unclear. Germline loops: CDR1 MDHEN, CDR2 SYDVKM. This CDR3 comprises 16 residues. V lost 7 bases and J lost 4, with 22 bases in between. This CDR3 reads CASITPPGRDRTEAFF. DNA for the CDR3: TGTGCCAGCATTACACCCCCAGGAAGAGATCGCACTGAAGCTTTCTTT.

CDR3 in DNA: TGTGCCAGTAGTATAGACCGGTACAATGAGCAGTTCTTC. Translated: CASSIDRYNEQFF. V is TRBV19 and J is TRBJ2-1; D gene uncertain. Trimming shortened V by 0 bases and J by 4 bases, and 4 bases separated the two germline ends. The CDR3 is made up of 13 amino acids. Germline V gives CDR1 LNHDA, CDR2 SQIVND (reference sequence). Full variable domain (missing parts from reference TRBV19 and TRBJ2-1): DGGITQSPKYLFRKEGQNVTLSCEQNLNHDAMYWYRQDPGQGLRLIYYSQIVNDFQKGDIAEGYSVSREKKESFPLTVTSAQKNPTAFYLCASSIDRYNEQFFGPGTRLTVL.

This chain connects TRBV6-1 to TRBJ1-5; no clear D gene. This CDR3 has 15 residues. Germline CDR1 is MNHNS and CDR2 is SASEGT. V was clipped by 1 base and J by 3 bases, with 10 bases between them. The CDR3 protein is CASSEEAGSNQPQHF. DNA of the CDR3: TGTGCCAGCAGTGAAGAGGCGGGTTCCAATCAGCCCCAGCATTTT.

This clone was picked up one time. The chain employs TRBV19 and TRBJ1-5; D possibly corresponds to TRBD1 (6 bases). Germline lookup yields CDR1 LNHDA and CDR2 SQIVND (reference sequence). The CDR3 is made up of 14 amino acids. The V end lost 6 bases, the J end lost 5 bases, and 14 bases lay between the germline ends. CDR3 coding DNA: TGTGCCAGTAGGTACAGGGCCGGTCATCAGCCCCAGCATTTT. This translates into CASRYRAGHQPQHF.

This chain links TRBV18 with TRBJ2-1, with a possible D match to TRBD2 (6 bases). The V end lost 2 bases, the J end lost 5 bases, and 13 bases lay between the germline ends. Per the germline V gene, CDR1 is KGHSH and CDR2 is LQKENI. This CDR3 has 15 residues. CDR3 sequence (DNA): TGTGCCAGCTCACCAACCGTGACTAGAGACAATGAGCAGTTCTTC. This sequence encodes CASSPTVTRDNEQFF.

The genes are TRBV28 and TRBJ1-3; a weak D match, TRBD1 (6 bases). The CDR3 consists of 16 residues. Germline V gene sequence: CDR1 MDHEN, CDR2 SYDVKM. Trimming removed 5 bases from V and 0 bases from J, with 14 bases in between. DNA of the CDR3: TGTGCCAGCAGTATGAACAGGGTTGACTCTGGAAACACCATATATTTT. Translation gives CASSMNRVDSGNTIYF. Full variable domain (missing parts from reference TRBV28 and TRBJ1-3): DVKVTQSSRYLVKRTGEKVFLECVQDMDHENMFWYRQDPGLGLRLIYFSYDVKMKEKGDIPEGYSVSREKKERFSLILESASTNQTSMYLCASSMNRVDSGNTIYFGEGSWLTVV.

A single count supports this clone. The chain uses TRBV25-1 and TRBJ2-1; 10 bases fit TRBD1. Germline-derived CDR1 and CDR2 are MGHDK and SYGVNS. The V and J ends lost 7 bases and 3 bases, in that order; junction bases with no gene match: 6. The CDR3 is made up of 15 amino acids. CDR3 amino acids: CASIPGTGVYNEQFF. As DNA, the CDR3 is TGTGCCAGCATCCCCGGGACAGGGGTCTACAATGAGCAGTTCTTC.

The chain links TRBV10-2 to TRBJ1-2, with D perhaps matching TRBD1 (5 bases). CDR3 length equals 13 residues. CDR1 WSHSY and CDR2 SAAADI come from the germline V gene. V was trimmed by 3 bases and J by 4 bases, leaving 9 bases between them. In nucleotides, the CDR3 is TGCGCCAGCAGTGATCCAGGGCGCTATGGCTACACCTTC. This gives the protein CASSDPGRYGYTF.

This clone was seen a single time. The rearrangement joins TRBV3-1 (or the pseudogene TRBV3-2) to TRBJ2-1, with D tentatively TRBD1 or TRBD2 (5 bases each). CDR1 and CDR2 from the germline V gene are LGHDT and YNNKEL (reference sequence). This CDR3 is built from 15 residues. The germline V and J ends were trimmed by 4 bases and 0 bases, with 10 bases remaining between them. The CDR3 DNA reads TGTGCCAGCAGCCTGGGGGTGGGCTCCTACAATGAGCAGTTCTTC. This encodes CASSLGVGSYNEQFF.

The genes are TRBV2 and TRBJ1-6; the match to TRBD1 covers 11 bases. With V trimmed by 6 bases and J by 6 bases, 4 bases remained unmatched. The CDR3 contains 15 residues. The germline gives CDR1 SNHLY, CDR2 FYNNEI. The CDR3 here is CASRRGQGVNSPLHF. Here the CDR3 DNA reads TGTGCCAGCAGGAGGGGACAGGGGGTTAATTCACCCCTCCACTTT. Using reference TRBV2 and TRBJ1-6 for the parts outside the CDR3, the full variable domain is EPEVTQTPSHQVTQMGQEVILRCVPISNHLYFYWYRQILGQKVEFLVSFYNNEISEKSEIFDDQFSVERPDGSNFTLKIRSTKLEDSAMYFCASRRGQGVNSPLHFGNGTRLTVT.

The V and J genes are TRBV9 and TRBJ1-1, with D possibly being TRBD1 (5 bases). Trimming pared 4 bases from V and 5 bases from J, leaving 18 bases between. CDR1 is SGDLS and CDR2 is YYNGEE in the germline V gene. This CDR3 is built from 15 residues. CDR3 coding DNA: TGTGCCAGCAGCCTCGGTCCGGGGAGGGGTACTGAAGCTTTCTTT. Translation gives CASSLGPGRGTEAFF.

The chain employs TRBV25-1 and TRBJ1-4, with 10 positions matching TRBD1. The CDR3 has 14 amino acids. From germline, CDR1 is MGHDK and CDR2 SYGVNS. Trimming at V came to 4 bases and at J to 7 bases, leaving 3 bases not matched to a gene. CDR3: CASSGQGAVEKLFF. The CDR3 DNA follows: TGTGCCAGCAGTGGACAGGGGGCCGTTGAAAAACTGTTTTTT.

J is TRBJ1-4 and V is TRBV7-8; no definite D call. This CDR3 is built from 15 residues. Trimming removed 5 bases at V and 7 bases at J, with 17 bases between. CDR1 SGHVS and CDR2 FQNEAQ come from the germline V gene. CDR3 in amino acids: CASSPHPDAFEKLFF. The DNA of the CDR3 is TGTGCCAGCAGCCCCCATCCGGACGCCTTTGAAAAACTGTTTTTT. The full variable domain, in which reference TRBV7-8 and TRBJ1-4 provide the parts outside the CDR3, is GAGVSQSPRYKVAKRGQDVALRCDPISGHVSLFWYQQALGQGPEFLTYFQNEAQLDKSGLPSDRFFAERPEGSVSTLKIQRTQQEDSAVYLCASSPHPDAFEKLFFGSGTQLSVL.

This chain joins TRBV24-1 and TRBJ2-2, with 11 bases identical to TRBD2. This CDR3 is 16 amino acids long. The germline V gene has CDR1 KGHDR and CDR2 SFDVKD. V dropped 1 base and J dropped 6; count of bases not matched to a gene: 3. The CDR3 region has the DNA TGTGCCACCAGTGATTTCACTAGCGGGAGTGCCGGGGAGCTGTTTTTT. Translated: CATSDFTSGSAGELFF.